This note documents a single T cell receptor beta chain sequence. Produced via immunoSEQ multiplex PCR; TCRdb's table is partial and in-frame only. Seen here are roughly 87,000 clones, roughly 88% observed once, and the top ten hold approximately 3%. Followed longitudinally, the Seattle patients had been enrolled during active infection. The sample originates from a study of blood T cell repertoires in COVID-19. Study-level information: Nucleic acid was either cDNA or gDNA, and it came from T cells, B-cell-depleted T cells, or PBMCs.

V lost 6 bases and J lost 1, with 13 bases in between. Germline assignment: CDR1 MNHEY and CDR2 SMNVEV (reference sequence). The CDR3 is made up of 14 amino acids. The chain has TRBV27 and TRBJ2-7; D not certain. The source material was peripheral blood. The receptor's source is an elderly woman with COVID-19, enrolled during active disease. For the CDR3, the DNA is TGTGCCAGCAGGTCAAATCACTTATCCTACGAGCAGTACTTC. As protein: CASRSNHLSYEQYF.